This passage covers 2 T cell receptor beta chains from one sample sequenced in a study of follicular helper T cells after annual influenza vaccination. The time point is: 2015-2016 season, 7 days after influenza vaccination. Clones were read by immunoSEQ multiplex PCR, and TCRdb kept only the in-frame ones, dropping some. The sample holds about 10,000 clones, over 80% seen once. Sequencing used CXCR5- memory CD4+ T cells sorted from blood, obtained 7 days after influenza vaccination. Receptors were obtained from an adult who received the influenza vaccine.

J is TRBJ2-5 and V is TRBV9, with a possible D match to TRBD2 (7 bases). CDR3 length: 15 residues. The ends were cut back, 3 bases at V and 5 bases at J, with 17 bases in the middle. Germline lookup yields CDR1 SGDLS and CDR2 YYNGEE. The DNA for the CDR3 is TGTGCCAGCAGCGGGGCGACCGGGGGGCCTGAGACCCAGTACTTC. Its protein is CASSGATGGPETQYF.

V usage is TRBV7-2 and J usage is TRBJ2-2, with D possibly being TRBD1 or TRBD2 (6 bases each). V lost 5 bases and J 4 bases, leaving 23 bases between the germline ends. CDR3 length: 18 amino acids. CDR1 and CDR2 from the germline V gene are SGHTA and FQGNSA. The CDR3 region is CASSPTPLPGAVTGELFF. DNA of the CDR3: TGTGCCAGCAGCCCCACCCCGCTTCCGGGGGCGGTCACCGGGGAGCTGTTTTTT. The variable domain in full, completed from reference TRBV7-2 and TRBJ2-2, reads GAGVSQSPSNKVTEKGKDVELRCDPISGHTALYWYRQSLGQGLEFLIYFQGNSAPDKSGLPSDRFSAERTGGSVSTLTIQRTQQEDSAVYLCASSPTPLPGAVTGELFFGEGSRLTVL.